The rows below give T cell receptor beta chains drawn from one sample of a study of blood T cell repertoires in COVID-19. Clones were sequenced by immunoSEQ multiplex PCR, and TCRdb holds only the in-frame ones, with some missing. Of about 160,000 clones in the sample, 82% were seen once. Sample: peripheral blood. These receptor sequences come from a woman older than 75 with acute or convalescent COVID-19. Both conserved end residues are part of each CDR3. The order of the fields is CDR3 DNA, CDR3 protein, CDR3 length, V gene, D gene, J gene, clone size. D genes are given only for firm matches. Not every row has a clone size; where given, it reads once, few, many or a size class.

TGTGCCAGCAGCCAAAACCGGGACAGTCTTGCCAATCAGCCCCAGCATTTT CASSQNRDSLANQPQHF 17 TRBV4-2 TRBD1 TRBJ1-5 .
TGTGCCAGTAGTTTTGGGGGACAGGGGAAATATGGCTACACCTTC CASSFGGQGKYGYTF 15 TRBV19 TRBD1 TRBJ1-2 .
TGTGCCAGTAGTAAGACAGGGATGGCCGGCGGGGAGCTGTTTTTT CASSKTGMAGGELFF 15 TRBV19 TRBD1 TRBJ2-2 .
TGTGCCAGCAGTGAAGGCAGGGCTTCCTACAATGAGCAGTTCTTC CASSEGRASYNEQFF 15 TRBV2 . TRBJ2-1 .
TGTGCCAGCAGCTTAGGGGGGCAGGGGGCCCTCGACGAGCAGTACTTC CASSLGGQGALDEQYF 16 TRBV7-9 TRBD1 TRBJ2-7 .
TGTGCCAGCAGTTATGGGGGGGGCCGGGGCTACACCTTC CASSYGGGRGYTF 13 TRBV6-5 . TRBJ1-2 .
TGTGCCACCAGCAAATGGGTAGGGGACACTGAAGCTTTCTTT CATSKWVGDTEAFF 14 TRBV15 . TRBJ1-1 .
TGTGCCAGCTCACCACAAGGACAGGACTACAATGAGCAGTTCTTC CASSPQGQDYNEQFF 15 TRBV18 TRBD1 TRBJ2-1 .
TGTGCCAGTAGTAAGGACAGGGATAATTCACCCCTCCACTTT CASSKDRDNSPLHF 14 TRBV19 TRBD1 TRBJ1-6 once
TGTGCCAGCAGCTTGGCCGTCGGACAGGGAGCGACCTACGAGCAGTACTTC CASSLAVGQGATYEQYF 17 TRBV7-8 TRBD1 TRBJ2-7 .
TGTGCCAGCAGTTACCGGGAGTTTAACTATGGCTACACCTTC CASSYREFNYGYTF 14 TRBV6-5 . TRBJ1-2 .
TGTGCCAGCTCACCGGGACAGAGAGAATACAATGAGCAGTTCTTC CASSPGQREYNEQFF 15 TRBV18 TRBD1 TRBJ2-1 .
TGTGCCTGGAATCGACGAGGGGGTGACGAGCAGTACTTC CAWNRRGGDEQYF 13 TRBV30 . TRBJ2-7 .
TGTGCCAGCAGCCGGGACTATTACAATGAGCAGTTCTTC CASSRDYYNEQFF 13 TRBV27 TRBD2 TRBJ2-1 .
TGTGCCAGCAGCTTAGACCGGGACAGACTGGGTGATACGCAGTATTTT CASSLDRDRLGDTQYF 16 TRBV11-2 TRBD1 TRBJ2-3 .
TGTGCCAGCAGAGGAGAGAACACTGAAGCTTTCTTT CASRGENTEAFF 12 TRBV2 . TRBJ1-1 .
TGTGCCAGTAGTATAGCTGGGGGGGCGGCCACTGAAGCTTTCTTT CASSIAGGAATEAFF 15 TRBV19 . TRBJ1-1 .
TGTGCCAGCAGCCTAGGGACAGCTGGTGGAAACACCATATATTTT CASSLGTAGGNTIYF 15 TRBV7-2 TRBD1 TRBJ1-3 .
TGTGCCAGCAGGGCGACAGGCGCAACTAATGAAAAACTGTTTTTT CASRATGATNEKLFF 15 TRBV2 . TRBJ1-4 .
TGTGCCATCACATCAGACAGTCCTTATGGCTACACCTTC CAITSDSPYGYTF 13 TRBV10-3 . TRBJ1-2 .
TGCGCCAGCAGCTTAAGTGCGGGGGGAGATACGCAGTATTTT CASSLSAGGDTQYF 14 TRBV5-1 TRBD2 TRBJ2-3 .
TGTGCCAGCAGTTCAGGACAGGGGGGATACCAAGAGACCCAGTACTTC CASSSGQGGYQETQYF 16 TRBV6-5 TRBD1 TRBJ2-5 .
TGTGCCAGCAGTCCACAGGGATTTAACTATGGCTACACCTTC CASSPQGFNYGYTF 14 TRBV27 . TRBJ1-2 once
TGTGCCAGCAGCTTAGCGCGAACTAGCTCAACCCACGAGCAGTACTTC CASSLARTSSTHEQYF 16 TRBV7-8 . TRBJ2-7 .
TGTGCCAGCAGTTTAAGAAGAGGGGGCACGGATGGCTACACCTTC CASSLRRGGTDGYTF 15 TRBV27 TRBD1 TRBJ1-2 .
TGTGCCACCACCTCGGCAGGGGGCTTGGAGACCCAGTACTTC CATTSAGGLETQYF 14 TRBV6-5 TRBD1 TRBJ2-5 .
TGTGCCAGCAGCCCCACGGGGCAGGGGGCCTACGAGCAGTACTTC CASSPTGQGAYEQYF 15 TRBV5-6 TRBD1 TRBJ2-7 few
TGTGCCAGCAGCTTAGTACTGGGAGAAGAGACCCAGTACTTC CASSLVLGEETQYF 14 TRBV7-9 . TRBJ2-5 .
TGTGCCAGCAGCGTCTCAGGGCACCCCACAGATACGCAGTATTTT CASSVSGHPTDTQYF 15 TRBV9 . TRBJ2-3 .
TGTGCCAGCAGCGTACTGACAGGGGGCGGTCGGGAGACCCAGTACTTC CASSVLTGGGRETQYF 16 TRBV9 TRBD1 TRBJ2-5 few
TGCGCCAGCACTGACCCCAAGGGGACTGAAGCTTTCTTT CASTDPKGTEAFF 13 TRBV5-1 . TRBJ1-1 .
TGTGCCAGCAGACCTACTAGCGGAGGGGCCTACGAGCAGTACTTC CASRPTSGGAYEQYF 15 TRBV28 TRBD2 TRBJ2-7 .
TGTGCCAGCTCTATCGGGGTAGACACTGAAGCTTTCTTT CASSIGVDTEAFF 13 TRBV18 . TRBJ1-1 .
TGTGCCAGTAGTATAGCCGGGAGACAGCCCCCAATCAACACTGAAGCTTTCTTT CASSIAGRQPPINTEAFF 18 TRBV19 . TRBJ1-1 .
TGTGCCAGCAGTCCATGGACAGGGGGGGGTACTGAAGCTTTCTTT CASSPWTGGGTEAFF 15 TRBV27 TRBD1 TRBJ1-1 .
TGTGCCAGCAGTCAGACAGGGTGGGAGACCCAGTACTTC CASSQTGWETQYF 13 TRBV2 TRBD1 TRBJ2-5 once
TGTGCCAGCAGTACGACAGGGGGCTATGGCTACACCTTC CASSTTGGYGYTF 13 TRBV2 TRBD1 TRBJ1-2 .
TGTGCCAGCAGCAAGACTAGCCGGGAGACCCAGTACTTC CASSKTSRETQYF 13 TRBV7-2 TRBD2 TRBJ2-5 .
TGTGCCAGCAGCTTTGGGCCCGGGGAAAACACTGAAGCTTTCTTT CASSFGPGENTEAFF 15 TRBV5-5 . TRBJ1-1 .
TGTGCCAGTAGTAACGATCCAGGGGGTTTCAATCAGCCCCAGCATTTT CASSNDPGGFNQPQHF 16 TRBV19 TRBD1 TRBJ1-5 .
TGTGCCAGCACCACCCCGCGGGCGGCCCTTGCAACTAATGAAAAACTGTTTTTT CASTTPRAALATNEKLFF 18 TRBV27 . TRBJ1-4 once
TGTGCCAGCAGCTGGGCGGGAGGGGTTTACGAGCAGTACTTC CASSWAGGVYEQYF 14 TRBV7-2 TRBD2 TRBJ2-7 .
TGCGCCAGCAGCTTGCAAGCGGGAGGCCCGGCTAGCACAGATACGCAGTATTTT CASSLQAGGPASTDTQYF 18 TRBV5-1 TRBD2 TRBJ2-3 .
TGTGCCAGCAGAGCCGGGACAGGGGGCACTGAAGCTTTCTTT CASRAGTGGTEAFF 14 TRBV7-9 TRBD1 TRBJ1-1 .
TGTGCCAGCAGCGCCTCCGGGACTAGCGGGAGTCGGGAGCAGTTCTTC CASSASGTSGSREQFF 16 TRBV11-3 TRBD2 TRBJ2-1 .
TGTGCCAGCAGCCTACAGGGGAGATTGACTGAAGCTTTCTTT CASSLQGRLTEAFF 14 TRBV3-1/TRBV3-2 TRBD1 TRBJ1-1 .
TGTGCCAGCAGTGAAAGCGGGGGCAATCAGCCCCAGCATTTT CASSESGGNQPQHF 14 TRBV25-1 . TRBJ1-5 .
TGCGCCAGCAGCCCCCAGACAGGGGTCGACTATGGCTACACCTTC CASSPQTGVDYGYTF 15 TRBV4-1 TRBD1 TRBJ1-2 few
TGTGCCAGCAGCCCAGGGGGCGGAAGTAGCAATGAGCAGTTCTTC CASSPGGGSSNEQFF 15 TRBV7-2 TRBD1 TRBJ2-1 .
TGTGCCAGCAGCTTCAGGGGCGGCTATGGCTACACCTTC CASSFRGGYGYTF 13 TRBV5-8 . TRBJ1-2 .
TGTGCCAGCAGCTTGCGACAGGGGGGGAACACTGAAGCTTTCTTT CASSLRQGGNTEAFF 15 TRBV7-9 TRBD1 TRBJ1-1 .
TGCAGCGTTCGACAGGGATCTGGCTACACCTTC CSVRQGSGYTF 11 TRBV29-1 TRBD1 TRBJ1-2 .
TGTGCCAGCTCACCACCCGGACTAGCGGGAGGGGAAGGCTACGAGCAGTACTTC CASSPPGLAGGEGYEQYF 18 TRBV18 TRBD2 TRBJ2-7 .
TGTGCCATCAGGCAGGGGGATAATTCACCCCTCCACTTT CAIRQGDNSPLHF 13 TRBV10-3 TRBD1 TRBJ1-6 .
TGTGCCAGCAGCGGGACAGGGAGTTCACCCCTCCACTTT CASSGTGSSPLHF 13 TRBV3-1/TRBV3-2 TRBD1 TRBJ1-6 few
TGTGCCAGTAGTATACTTGTCAGAAGTAATGAAAAACTGTTTTTT CASSILVRSNEKLFF 15 TRBV19 . TRBJ1-4 .
TGTGCCAGCAGTCTTGCAGCGGGAGTTTTGGAGACCCAGTACTTC CASSLAAGVLETQYF 15 TRBV9 TRBD2 TRBJ2-5 .